The next 21 T cell receptor beta chains were all read from a single sample in a study of blood T cell repertoires in COVID-19. Here immunoSEQ multiplex PCR was the method, and the copy in TCRdb shows in-frame clones only, minus some. The table lists around 95,000 clones, 85% of them singletons, with around 13% in the top ten. Sample: peripheral blood. These receptors were taken from a human donor in a cohort sampled during active COVID-19.

V and J are TRBV19 and TRBJ1-1, with TRBD1 matching over 9 bases. Per germline, CDR1 LNHDA and CDR2 SQIVND (reference sequence). With V trimmed by 6 bases and J by 1 base, 6 bases remained unmatched. The CDR3 is 15 amino acids. The CDR3 here is CASSKPGQGNTEAFF. CDR3 coding DNA: TGTGCCAGTAGCAAACCGGGACAGGGGAACACTGAAGCTTTCTTT.

The chain uses TRBV9 and TRBJ2-2, with TRBD1 identical over 8 bases. Germline CDR1 reads SGDLS; CDR2 reads YYNGEE. This CDR3 contains 15 residues. V shed 4 bases and J 8 bases; nucleotides not matched to a gene: 10. CDR3 nucleotide sequence: TGTGCCAGCAGCCCCCGGGACAGGATATCAGGGGAGCTGTTTTTT. Encoded protein: CASSPRDRISGELFF.

V and J are TRBV3-1 (or the pseudogene TRBV3-2) and TRBJ2-1, with TRBD2 identical over 12 bases. Germline V gene sequence: CDR1 LGHDT, CDR2 YNNKEL (reference sequence). This CDR3 has 15 residues. V was clipped by 4 bases and J by 8 bases; unmatched bases: 6. DNA of the CDR3: TGTGCCAGCAGCCTAAGGACTAGCGGGAACGATGAGCAGTTCTTC. It yields the protein CASSLRTSGNDEQFF.

This chain links TRBV7-2 with TRBJ2-1; unclear D gene. V was pared by 2 bases and J by 9 bases, with 8 bases between. The germline CDR1 and CDR2 sequences are SGHTA and FQGNSA. This CDR3 comprises 12 residues. The CDR3 DNA follows: TGTGCCAGCAGCTTACTAAGGAGTGAGCAGTTCTTC. Translation gives CASSLLRSEQFF.

The genes are TRBV25-1 and TRBJ2-7, with D perhaps matching TRBD2 (6 bases). Germline CDR1 and CDR2: MGHDK and SYGVNS. This CDR3 contains 12 residues. V lost 6 bases and J lost 4, with 10 bases in between. DNA for the CDR3: TGTGCCAGCAGACGACTAGTTTACGAGCAGTACTTC. The encoded protein is CASRRLVYEQYF.

The J gene is TRBJ2-3, the V gene TRBV6-6; the match to TRBD2 covers 11 bases. V gave up 6 bases and J gave up 5 bases; unmatched junction bases: 19. This CDR3 contains 19 residues. Per the germline V gene, CDR1 is MNHNY and CDR2 is SVGAGI (reference sequence). The CDR3 spells CASRRQGPRLAGWGDTQYF. DNA for the CDR3: TGTGCCAGCAGGCGACAGGGGCCGAGACTAGCGGGGTGGGGAGATACGCAGTATTTT.

This clone was observed a handful of times. V gene TRBV7-2 combines with J gene TRBJ2-1; 12 nucleotides align to TRBD2. Trimming took 3 bases from V and 7 from J; bases not matched to a gene: 10. Germline V lookup: CDR1 SGHTA, CDR2 FQGNSA. The CDR3 is 17 amino acids. DNA of the CDR3: TGTGCCAGCAGCTTCACCCCACTAGCGGGGGGTGGGAATGAGCAGTTCTTC. Amino acids: CASSFTPLAGGGNEQFF.

This chain connects TRBV7-6 to TRBJ2-1; 10 nucleotides agree with TRBD1. The V segment lost 5 bases and the J segment 8 bases; nucleotides outside the gene matches: 12. Germline V CDR1 and CDR2: SGHVS, FNYEAQ. The CDR3 spans 16 residues. The CDR3 nucleotides are TGTGCCAGCAGCCCCACCTCGGACAGGGGGAGCTATGAGCAGTTCTTC. Translated: CASSPTSDRGSYEQFF.

This chain's CDR3 is CASSFHGSQPLHF. The CDR3 DNA is TGTGCCAGCAGCTTCCACGGGTCGCAGCCCCTCCACTTT. The rearrangement uses TRBV5-6 and TRBJ1-6; no reliable D call. Between the trimmed V and J ends, which lost 2 bases and 13 bases, there was a span of 13 bases. The CDR3 is made up of 13 amino acids. Germline V CDR1 and CDR2: SGHDT, YYEEEE.

The CDR3 sequence is CASSLDRGRRNEQFF. The CDR3 coding sequence is TGTGCCAGCAGCTTGGACAGGGGGCGTAGGAATGAGCAGTTCTTC. The gene calls are TRBV7-9 and TRBJ2-1; 11 positions agree with TRBD1. The germline V gene has CDR1 SEHNR and CDR2 FQNEAQ (reference sequence). The ends lost 3 bases at V and 7 bases at J; junction bases unmatched: 5. The CDR3 sequence is 15 residues long. Full variable domain (remainder filled in from reference TRBV7-9 and TRBJ2-1): DTGVSQNPRHKITKRGQNVTFRCDPISEHNRLYWYRQTLGQGPEFLTYFQNEAQLEKSRLLSDRFSAERPKGSFSTLEIQRTEQGDSAMYLCASSLDRGRRNEQFFGPGTRLTVL.

This chain uses TRBV9 with TRBJ2-5; 9 nucleotides match TRBD2. J gave up 5 bases and V 5 bases, and 7 bases lay outside the gene matches. The CDR3 sequence is 14 residues long. In germline, CDR1 is SGDLS, CDR2 YYNGEE. The CDR3 region is CASSRSGSYETQYF. The CDR3 DNA is TGTGCCAGCAGTCGTAGCGGGAGCTATGAGACCCAGTACTTC.

This clone was detected a few times. The chain recombines TRBV5-1 with TRBJ2-2; 10 bases align to TRBD1. V dropped 0 bases and J dropped 6; count of bases not matched to a gene: 8. CDR3 size: 17 residues. Germline CDR1 is SGHRS and CDR2 is YFSETQ. CDR3 sequence: CASSLGDRGPAAGELFF. The CDR3 nucleotides are TGCGCCAGCAGCTTGGGAGACAGGGGGCCCGCGGCCGGGGAGCTGTTTTTT.

The rearrangement links TRBV2 to TRBJ1-5, with 7 bases lining up with TRBD1. CDR1 SNHLY and CDR2 FYNNEI come from the germline V gene. The CDR3 contains 14 residues. J lost 4 bases, V lost 6 bases, and 6 bases had no gene match. The CDR3, as DNA: TGTGCCAGCAGGGTGGGACAGCCTAATCAGCCCCAGCATTTT. Translating gives CASRVGQPNQPQHF.

This rearrangement joins TRBV10-3 to TRBJ1-3, with TRBD1 as a possible D gene (5 bases). The CDR3 is made up of 15 amino acids. Trimming took 0 bases from V and 0 from J, leaving 6 bases between them. The V gene's germline CDR1 is ENHRY and CDR2 SYGVKD. The CDR3 DNA follows: TGTGCCATCAGTGAGTCGGGGGGCTCTGGAAACACCATATATTTT. It encodes CAISESGGSGNTIYF.

This clone was seen only a few times. V and J are TRBV19 and TRBJ1-1; 9 bases align to TRBD1. V trimming: 4 bases; J trimming: 3 bases; junction bases outside the gene matches: 0. This CDR3 region has 13 residues. Looked up from germline, CDR1 is LNHDA and CDR2 is SQIVND (reference sequence). The CDR3 nucleotides read TGTGCCAGTAGTAGGACAGGGGACACTGAAGCTTTCTTT. Residues: CASSRTGDTEAFF.

J is TRBJ2-7 and V is TRBV19; 11 nucleotides align to TRBD1. V lost 6 bases to trimming and J lost 3 bases; unmatched junction nucleotides: 7. There are 15 residues in the CDR3. Germline assignment: CDR1 LNHDA and CDR2 SQIVND (reference sequence). The CDR3 loop reads CASSPAGQGDYEQYF. As DNA, the CDR3 is TGTGCCAGTAGCCCTGCGGGACAGGGGGACTACGAGCAGTACTTC. Combining the CDR3 with reference TRBV19 and TRBJ2-7 gives the whole variable domain DGGITQSPKYLFRKEGQNVTLSCEQNLNHDAMYWYRQDPGQGLRLIYYSQIVNDFQKGDIAEGYSVSREKKESFPLTVTSAQKNPTAFYLCASSPAGQGDYEQYFGPGTRLTVT.

The chain uses TRBV5-1 and TRBJ1-2; TRBD1 aligns across 9 bases. The CDR3 sequence is 15 residues long. CDR1 and CDR2 from the germline V gene are SGHRS and YFSETQ. Trimming at V came to 1 base and at J to 3 bases, leaving 4 bases not matched to a gene. The CDR3 DNA reads as TGCGCCAGCAGCTTGACAGGGGGCACAGACTATGGCTACACCTTC. Amino acid sequence: CASSLTGGTDYGYTF.

The gene calls are TRBV10-3 and TRBJ2-3; the match to TRBD2 covers 7 bases. V shed 3 bases and J 6 bases; nucleotides not matched to a gene: 9. CDR1 is ENHRY and CDR2 is SYGVKD in the germline V gene. The CDR3 runs to 15 residues. The CDR3 reads CAISDLAAGGDTQYF. CDR3 nucleotides: TGTGCCATCAGTGACCTAGCGGCTGGTGGGGATACGCAGTATTTT.

V is TRBV19 and J is TRBJ2-7; 7 bases line up with TRBD1. Per the germline V gene, CDR1 is LNHDA and CDR2 is SQIVND (reference sequence). The CDR3 has 15 residues. Trimming removed 4 bases from V and 0 bases from J; junction bases left unmatched: 6. The CDR3, as DNA: TGTGCCAGTAGTACTGGGACAGTCAGCTCCTACGAGCAGTACTTC. This encodes CASSTGTVSSYEQYF.

The chain joins TRBV11-3 to TRBJ1-5, with D uncertain. This CDR3 is 16 amino acids long. V was cut by 5 bases and J by 2 bases, with 16 bases left in between. The germline gives CDR1 SGHNT, CDR2 YENEEA. The CDR3, as DNA: TGTGCCAGCAGCGCCTCACTAGACGGAGGCAATCAGCCCCAGCATTTT. This encodes CASSASLDGGNQPQHF. The full variable domain, with the rest looked up from reference TRBV11-3 and TRBJ1-5, is EAGVVQSPRYKIIEKKQPVAFWCNPISGHNTLYWYLQNLGQGPELLIRYENEEAVDDSQLPKDRFSAERLKGVDSTLKIQPAELGDSAVYLCASSASLDGGNQPQHFGDGTRLSIL.

This rearrangement joins TRBV19 to TRBJ2-3, with TRBD1 matching over 8 bases. Germline values: CDR1 LNHDA, CDR2 SQIVND (reference sequence). This CDR3 comprises 17 residues. Unmatched junction bases numbered 6, after V lost 1 base and J lost 0 bases. CDR3 sequence reads: CASSIVLRQGSTDTQYF. DNA for the CDR3: TGTGCCAGTAGTATAGTTCTCCGACAGGGGAGCACAGATACGCAGTATTTT.